This T cell receptor (beta chain) was retrieved from a study of T-cell memory formation after mild COVID-19. TCRdb redid the calling of the 5' RACE reads with MiXCR, one entry per CDR3 protein. The sample has about 290,000 distinct CDR3 sequences, approximately 18% seen once; the top ten hold under 25%. In this sample, this clonotype turned up many times. The CDR3 is 15 amino acids. The germline V gene encodes CDR1 SGHRS and CDR2 YFSETQ. Trimming at V came to 1 base and at J to 8 bases, leaving 7 bases not matched to a gene. The V call is TRBV5-1, the J call TRBJ2-3, with 10 bases aligning to TRBD2. The sequenced sample consisted of PBMCs or a T cell subset sorted from them (not recorded which). The receptor was isolated from a man younger than 30 who had mild COVID-19 (a few samples of this study predate the infection). Cell type and time point are not known. The CDR3 loop is CASSLSGGADITQYF. In nucleotides, the CDR3 is TGCGCCAGCAGCTTGAGCGGGGGGGCCGATATTACGCAGTATTTT.